These 29 T cell receptor beta chains were all obtained from the same sample, sequenced in a study of OX40 agonist ivuxolimab in advanced cancers. The repertoire was sequenced with immunoSEQ multiplex PCR; TCRdb's copy has only in-frame clones and lacks some. The sample yields 71,000 or so clones, roughly nine tenths seen once. Sequenced here: CD4+ or CD8+ T cells sorted from blood, sampled in a trial of the OX40 agonist ivuxolimab. These TCRs come from an adult with an advanced solid tumor such as melanoma, head and neck, liver or kidney cancer.

The J gene is TRBJ2-4, the V gene TRBV30; D is possibly TRBD2 (6 bases). From germline, CDR1 is GTSNPN and CDR2 SVGIG (reference sequence). Trimming removed 3 bases from V and 0 bases from J, with 6 bases in between. The CDR3 has 13 amino acids. CDR3 in amino acids: CAWRGLAKNIQYF. The DNA of the CDR3 is TGTGCCTGGAGGGGACTAGCCAAAAACATTCAGTACTTC.

CDR3 DNA: TGTGCCAGTAGTACGACAGGGGGCGGGTTTCAAAACGAGCAGTACTTC. Translation: CASSTTGGGFQNEQYF. The chain is built from TRBV19 and TRBJ2-7; 10 positions match TRBD1. With 4 bases clipped from V and 5 bases from J, the junction kept 11 bases outside the gene matches. This CDR3 contains 16 residues. Per germline, CDR1 LNHDA and CDR2 SQIVND (reference sequence).

The chain is built from TRBV29-1 and TRBJ2-5, with D possibly matching TRBD1 (5 bases). V was shortened by 1 base and J by 1 base, with 7 bases between the two germline ends. Germline assignment: CDR1 SQVTM and CDR2 ANQGSEA. The length of the CDR3 is 13 residues. CDR3 DNA sequence: TGCAGCGTTGAAGTCAGGGCCCAAGAGACCCAGTACTTC. Translated: CSVEVRAQETQYF.

J is TRBJ2-5 and V is TRBV15, with 9 bases fitting TRBD1. With V trimmed by 2 bases and J by 5 bases, 9 bases remained unmatched. In germline, CDR1 is LNHNV, CDR2 YYDKDF (reference sequence). The CDR3 has 16 amino acids. CDR3 sequence (DNA): TGTGCCACCAGCAGACCGAGACAGGGGACAGGGGAGACCCAGTACTTC. Its protein product is CATSRPRQGTGETQYF.

This chain joins TRBV6-1 and TRBJ1-5, with 8 bases matching TRBD1. The V segment lost 3 bases and the J segment 0 bases; nucleotides outside the gene matches: 7. CDR1 is MNHNS and CDR2 is SASEGT in the germline V gene. The CDR3 contains 17 residues. DNA of the CDR3: TGTGCCAGCAGTGATTTCGGACAGGGTTATAGCAATCAGCCCCAGCATTTT. This translates into CASSDFGQGYSNQPQHF.

CDR3 coding DNA: TGTGCCAGCAGGATGGCTAGCACAGATACGCAGTATTTT. Protein: CASRMASTDTQYF. The rearrangement uses TRBV28 and TRBJ2-3, with D unresolved. V lost 6 bases to trimming and J lost 0 bases, with 7 bases between them. From germline, CDR1 is MDHEN and CDR2 SYDVKM. CDR3 length: 13 residues. Using reference TRBV28 and TRBJ2-3 for the parts outside the CDR3, the full variable domain is DVKVTQSSRYLVKRTGEKVFLECVQDMDHENMFWYRQDPGLGLRLIYFSYDVKMKEKGDIPEGYSVSREKKERFSLILESASTNQTSMYLCASRMASTDTQYFGPGTRLTVL.

The chain joins TRBV10-3 to TRBJ2-1; TRBD2 matches at 13 bases. The CDR3 has 20 amino acids. V lost 3 bases to trimming and J lost 0 bases; unmatched junction nucleotides: 11. CDR1 is ENHRY, CDR2 SYGVKD, per germline. In nucleotides, the CDR3 is TGTGCCATCAGTGATCCGGGACTAGCGGGAAAGAGGAGCTCCTACAATGAGCAGTTCTTC. Amino acids: CAISDPGLAGKRSSYNEQFF.

The chain is built from TRBV7-9 and TRBJ2-2, with 10 nucleotides matching TRBD1. CDR1 and CDR2 (germline): SEHNR, FQNEAQ (reference sequence). CDR3 length equals 15 residues. The junction had 7 bases not matched to a gene; V was cut back by 7 bases and J by 5 bases. CDR3 sequence: CASTGPGQGTGELFF. CDR3 nucleotide sequence: TGTGCCAGCACCGGGCCGGGACAGGGGACCGGGGAGCTGTTTTTT.

The chain uses TRBV2 and TRBJ2-4; 8 nucleotides match TRBD2. V shed 1 base and J 3 bases; nucleotides not matched to a gene: 8. Per germline, CDR1 SNHLY and CDR2 FYNNEI. This CDR3 spans 17 amino acids. The CDR3 protein is CASSEGRWGTSKNIQYF. In nucleotides, the CDR3 is TGTGCCAGCAGTGAAGGCCGGTGGGGGACTAGCAAAAACATTCAGTACTTC. Using reference TRBV2 and TRBJ2-4 for the parts outside the CDR3, the full variable domain is EPEVTQTPSHQVTQMGQEVILRCVPISNHLYFYWYRQILGQKVEFLVSFYNNEISEKSEIFDDQFSVERPDGSNFTLKIRSTKLEDSAMYFCASSEGRWGTSKNIQYFGAGTRLSVL.

This sequence joins TRBV7-9 and TRBJ1-4; possibly TRBD1 for D (5 bases). The V and J ends lost 1 base and 7 bases respectively, with 19 bases between them. This CDR3 region has 17 residues. Germline V gene data show CDR1 as SEHNR and CDR2 as FQNEAQ (reference sequence). DNA for the CDR3: TGTGCCAGCAGCTTAGGGTCCGGACAACTAAGAGGTGAAAAACTGTTTTTT. Translation: CASSLGSGQLRGEKLFF.

As concerns this clone: One end of the junction fails to match germline, which may point to a read error. The chain links TRBV2 to TRBJ2-1; TRBD2 matches 8 bases. This CDR3 spans 13 amino acids. CDR1 SNHLY and CDR2 FYNNEI come from the germline V gene. The CDR3 coding sequence is TGTGCCAGCAGGGGGGGTAGCGGGGCCGGAGCGCTCTTC. It specifies CASRGGSGAGALF.

There are a few counts of this clone. This chain uses TRBV5-1 with TRBJ1-1, with 8 bases lining up with TRBD1. V shed 5 bases, J shed 2 bases, and the junction held 5 bases outside the gene matches. This CDR3 is built from 14 residues. In germline, CDR1 is SGHRS, CDR2 YFSETQ. The CDR3 sequence is CASRPTGGNTEAFF. As DNA, the CDR3 is TGCGCCAGCAGGCCTACAGGGGGTAACACTGAAGCTTTCTTT.

The chain joins TRBV5-1 to TRBJ1-2; the D is unclear. The CDR3 totals 14 residues. Trimming pared 2 bases from V and 5 bases from J, leaving 13 bases between. Germline-derived CDR1 and CDR2 are SGHRS and YFSETQ. CDR3 residues: CASSFEGTPYGYTF. CDR3 bases: TGCGCCAGCAGCTTCGAAGGCACCCCATATGGCTACACCTTC.

This clone was counted a single time. This chain uses TRBV6-6 with TRBJ2-7; D not certain. This CDR3 has 12 amino acids. Per the germline V gene, CDR1 is MNHNY and CDR2 is SVGAGI (reference sequence). Trimming removed 8 bases from V and 6 bases from J, with 14 bases in between. DNA of the CDR3: TGTGCCAGCTTATCGGGTACGGGCGAGCAGTACTTC. Translation gives CASLSGTGEQYF.

Details on this clone: The junction departs from germline at one end; a sequencing error may be responsible. The rearrangement uses TRBV7-7 and TRBJ2-5; 9 bases are shared with TRBD2. CDR3 length: 15 residues. Germline values: CDR1 SSHAT, CDR2 FNYEAQ (reference sequence). CDR3: CASSFGLATDGTQYF. Here the CDR3 DNA reads TGTGCTAGCAGCTTTGGACTAGCGACGGATGGGACCCAGTACTTC. The full variable domain, in which reference TRBV7-7 and TRBJ2-5 provide the parts outside the CDR3, is GAGVSQSPRYKVTKRGQDVTLRCDPISSHATLYWYQQALGQGPEFLTYFNYEAQPDKSGLPSDRFSAERPEGSISTLTIQRTEQRDSAMYRCASSFGLATDGTQYFGPGTRLLVL.

The table lists this clone with a count of one. The chain is built from TRBV30 and TRBJ2-7; D is ambiguous. Germline CDR1 and CDR2: GTSNPN and SVGIG (reference sequence). CDR3 length equals 13 residues. The V end was cut by 8 bases, the J end by 2 bases, with 16 bases between. CDR3 in amino acids: CAVMTERPYEQYF. The CDR3 coding sequence is TGTGCCGTAATGACGGAGCGACCCTACGAGCAGTACTTC. Based on the CDR3 plus reference TRBV30 and TRBJ2-7, the full variable domain is SQTIHQWPATLVQPVGSPLSLECTVEGTSNPNLYWYRQAAGRGLQLLFYSVGIGQISSEVPQNLSASRPQDRQFILSSKKLLLSDSGFYLCAVMTERPYEQYFGPGTRLTVT.

This rearrangement joins TRBV7-2 to TRBJ2-5, with D possibly TRBD1 on 6 matching bases. Germline lookup yields CDR1 SGHTA and CDR2 FQGNSA. The ends were cut back, 5 bases at V and 1 base at J, with 17 bases in the middle. CDR3 length: 16 residues. CDR3 sequence reads: CASSRPQGQPQETQYF. CDR3 sequence (DNA): TGTGCCAGCAGCCGTCCCCAGGGGCAGCCCCAAGAGACCCAGTACTTC.

This clone was picked up one time. J is TRBJ2-3 and V is TRBV11-2; D unresolved. V was cut by 1 base and J by 4 bases, with 9 bases left in between. The CDR3 consists of 14 residues. CDR1 is SGHAT and CDR2 is FQNNGV in the germline V gene. The CDR3 DNA reads TGTGCCAGCAGCTTAGTCGGATCATCAGATACGCAGTATTTT. Protein: CASSLVGSSDTQYF.

The chain employs TRBV11-2 and TRBJ1-2, with TRBD1 identical over 7 bases. Germline V CDR1 and CDR2: SGHAT, FQNNGV. This CDR3 is built from 12 residues. V lost 5 bases, J lost 6 bases, and 3 bases stayed unmatched. This CDR3 is CASSPTGDGYTF. The CDR3, as DNA: TGTGCCAGCAGCCCTACAGGGGATGGCTACACCTTC.

The chain joins TRBV19 to TRBJ2-6; tentative D call: TRBD1 (6 bases). This CDR3 spans 15 amino acids. CDR1 is LNHDA and CDR2 is SQIVND in the germline V gene (reference sequence). Trimming pared 7 bases from V and 0 bases from J, leaving 10 bases between. The CDR3 region is CASTGHPSGANVLTF. The CDR3 DNA reads TGTGCCAGTACGGGACACCCCTCTGGGGCCAACGTCCTGACTTTC.

The rearrangement uses TRBV19 and TRBJ2-5, with 12 bases fitting TRBD2. The DNA end lines up better with TRBJ2-7; the J call may be wrong. The CDR3 runs 15 residues. Germline V gene data show CDR1 as LNHDA and CDR2 as SQIVND (reference sequence). The CDR3 DNA is TGTGCCAGTAGGACTAGCGGGAGCCCAGCCTACGAGCAGTACTTC. Its protein is CASRTSGSPAYEQYF.

V gene TRBV7-2 combines with J gene TRBJ2-7; D gene unclear. The CDR3 extends over 15 amino acids. V was pared by 0 bases and J by 0 bases, with 9 bases between. CDR1 is SGHTA, CDR2 FQGNSA, per germline. CDR3 nucleotide sequence: TGTGCCAGCAGCTTAGCGCCAGAAACCTCCTACGAGCAGTACTTC. It is translated as CASSLAPETSYEQYF. Full variable domain (remainder filled in from reference TRBV7-2 and TRBJ2-7): GAGVSQSPSNKVTEKGKDVELRCDPISGHTALYWYRQSLGQGLEFLIYFQGNSAPDKSGLPSDRFSAERTGGSVSTLTIQRTQQEDSAVYLCASSLAPETSYEQYFGPGTRLTVT.

The chain uses TRBV28 and TRBJ2-7; 12 bases line up with TRBD2. V lost 7 bases, J lost 4 bases, and 8 bases stayed unmatched. The CDR3 contains 15 residues. Germline lookup yields CDR1 MDHEN and CDR2 SYDVKM. As DNA, the CDR3 is TGTGCCAGCACCCCTTGGACTAGCGGGAAGTACGAGCAGTACTTC. Translation gives CASTPWTSGKYEQYF.

V gene TRBV2 combines with J gene TRBJ1-1; weak D call: TRBD1 (5 bases). Trimming removed 10 bases at V and 3 bases at J, with 18 bases between. This CDR3 has 14 residues. Germline V gene lookup returns CDR1 SNHLY and CDR2 FYNNEI. The CDR3 nucleotides are TGTGCCACACTAAGTGCAGGGTTTTACACTGAAGCTTTCTTT. Its translation: CATLSAGFYTEAFF.

J is TRBJ2-1 and V is TRBV5-1; a weak D match, TRBD1 (6 bases). Germline assignment: CDR1 SGHRS and CDR2 YFSETQ. The CDR3 sequence is 15 residues long. V was clipped by 0 bases and J by 7 bases, with 14 bases between them. CDR3 sequence (DNA): TGCGCCAGCAGCTTGGGACAGGTCTTGGTGAATGAGCAGTTCTTC. This codes for CASSLGQVLVNEQFF.

V usage is TRBV25-1 and J usage is TRBJ1-4; D perhaps matches TRBD1 (5 bases). Trimming removed 7 bases from V and 4 bases from J, with 16 bases in between. Germline V gives CDR1 MGHDK, CDR2 SYGVNS. The CDR3 runs 15 residues. The CDR3 protein is CASMPPTRGNEKLFF. DNA for the CDR3: TGTGCCAGCATGCCCCCCACTAGGGGTAATGAAAAACTGTTTTTT. The full variable domain, completed using reference TRBV25-1 and TRBJ1-4, is EADIYQTPRYLVIGTGKKITLECSQTMGHDKMYWYQQDPGMELHLIHYSYGVNSTEKGDLSSESTVSRIRTEHFPLTLESARPSHTSQYLCASMPPTRGNEKLFFGSGTQLSVL.

This clone has a single count. V and J are TRBV28 and TRBJ2-7; D not resolved. The CDR3 consists of 15 residues. The germline gives CDR1 MDHEN, CDR2 SYDVKM. Trimming took off 8 bases at V and 0 bases at J, with 17 bases between the two ends. The DNA of the CDR3 is TGTGCCAGCCGATCTTTGGGTCCGAGCTCCTACGAGCAGTACTTC. Protein: CASRSLGPSSYEQYF. Complete variable domain (other parts from reference TRBV28 and TRBJ2-7): DVKVTQSSRYLVKRTGEKVFLECVQDMDHENMFWYRQDPGLGLRLIYFSYDVKMKEKGDIPEGYSVSREKKERFSLILESASTNQTSMYLCASRSLGPSSYEQYFGPGTRLTVT.

The V gene is TRBV19, the J gene TRBJ1-1; D is ambiguous. V dropped 3 bases and J dropped 1 base, with 9 bases sitting between them. CDR1 and CDR2 (germline): LNHDA, SQIVND (reference sequence). The CDR3 is made up of 14 amino acids. The CDR3, as DNA: TGTGCCAGTAGTATTACTGACCAGAACACTGAAGCTTTCTTT. Encoded protein: CASSITDQNTEAFF.

This clone was counted once. The chain carries TRBV5-1 and TRBJ1-3; D not certain. This CDR3 contains 14 residues. The germline CDR1 and CDR2 sequences are SGHRS and YFSETQ. The germline V and J ends were trimmed by 4 bases and 0 bases, with 8 bases remaining between them. The DNA for the CDR3 is TGCGCCAGCAGCGTGGGAGGCTCTGGAAACACCATATATTTT. It is translated as CASSVGGSGNTIYF.